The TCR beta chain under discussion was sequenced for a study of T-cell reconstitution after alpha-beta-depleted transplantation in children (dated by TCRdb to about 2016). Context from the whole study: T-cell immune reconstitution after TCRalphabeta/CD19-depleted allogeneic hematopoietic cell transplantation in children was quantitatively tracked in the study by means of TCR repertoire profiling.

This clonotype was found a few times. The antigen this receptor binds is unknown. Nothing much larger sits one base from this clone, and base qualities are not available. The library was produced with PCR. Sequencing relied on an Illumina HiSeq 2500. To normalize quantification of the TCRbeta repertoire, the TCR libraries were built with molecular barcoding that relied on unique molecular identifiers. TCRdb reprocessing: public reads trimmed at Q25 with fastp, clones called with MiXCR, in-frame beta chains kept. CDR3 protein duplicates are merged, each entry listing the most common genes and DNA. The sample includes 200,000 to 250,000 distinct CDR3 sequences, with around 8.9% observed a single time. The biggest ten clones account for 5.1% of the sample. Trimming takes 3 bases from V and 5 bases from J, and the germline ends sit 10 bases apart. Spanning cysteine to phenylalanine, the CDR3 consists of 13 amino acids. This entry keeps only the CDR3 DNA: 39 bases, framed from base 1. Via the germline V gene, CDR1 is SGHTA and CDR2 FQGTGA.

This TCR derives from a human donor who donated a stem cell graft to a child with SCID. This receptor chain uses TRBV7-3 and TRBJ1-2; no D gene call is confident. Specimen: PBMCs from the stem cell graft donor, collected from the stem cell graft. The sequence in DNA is TGTGCCAGCAGCTTGGGAGCGGAGTATGGCTACACCTTC. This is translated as CASSLGAEYGYTF. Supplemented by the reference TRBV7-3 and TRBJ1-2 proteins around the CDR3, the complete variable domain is GAGVSQTPSNKVTEKGKYVELRCDPISGHTALYWYRQSLGQGPEFLIYFQGTGAADDSGLPNDRFFAVRPEGSVSTLKIQRTERGDSAVYLCASSLGAEYGYTFGSGTRLTVV.